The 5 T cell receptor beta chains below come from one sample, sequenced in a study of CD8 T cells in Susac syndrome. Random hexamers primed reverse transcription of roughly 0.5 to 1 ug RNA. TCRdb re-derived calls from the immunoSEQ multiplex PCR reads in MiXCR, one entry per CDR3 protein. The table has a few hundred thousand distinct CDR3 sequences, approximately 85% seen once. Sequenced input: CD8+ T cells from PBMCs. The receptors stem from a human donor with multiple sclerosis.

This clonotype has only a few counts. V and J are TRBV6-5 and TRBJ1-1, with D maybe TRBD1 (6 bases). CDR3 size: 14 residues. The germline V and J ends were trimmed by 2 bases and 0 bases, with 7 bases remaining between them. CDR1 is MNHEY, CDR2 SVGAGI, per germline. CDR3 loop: CASSYRTVNTEAFF. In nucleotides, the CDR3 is TGTGCCAGCAGTTACAGGACAGTGAACACTGAAGCTTTCTTT.

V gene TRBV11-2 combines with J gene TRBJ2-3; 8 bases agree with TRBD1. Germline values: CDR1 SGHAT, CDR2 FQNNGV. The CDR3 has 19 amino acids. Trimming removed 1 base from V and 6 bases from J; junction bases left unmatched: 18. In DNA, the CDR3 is TGTGCCAGCAGCTTAGCTGCTTGGACAGGGCGTAAAGGTGCGGATACGCAGTATTTT. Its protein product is CASSLAAWTGRKGADTQYF.

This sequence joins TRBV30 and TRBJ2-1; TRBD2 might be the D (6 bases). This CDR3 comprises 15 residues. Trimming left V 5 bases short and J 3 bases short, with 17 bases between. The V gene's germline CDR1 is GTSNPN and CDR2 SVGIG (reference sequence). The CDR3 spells CAWLNDGGIYNEQFF. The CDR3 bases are TGTGCCTGGCTAAATGATGGGGGGATCTACAATGAGCAGTTCTTC.

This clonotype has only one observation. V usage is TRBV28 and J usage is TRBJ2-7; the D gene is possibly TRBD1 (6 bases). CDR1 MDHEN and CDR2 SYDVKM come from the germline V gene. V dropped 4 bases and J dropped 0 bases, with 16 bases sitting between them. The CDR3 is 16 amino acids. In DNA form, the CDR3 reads TGTGCCAGCAGTTACCACCGGGACATCGGCTCCTACGAGCAGTACTTC. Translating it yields CASSYHRDIGSYEQYF.

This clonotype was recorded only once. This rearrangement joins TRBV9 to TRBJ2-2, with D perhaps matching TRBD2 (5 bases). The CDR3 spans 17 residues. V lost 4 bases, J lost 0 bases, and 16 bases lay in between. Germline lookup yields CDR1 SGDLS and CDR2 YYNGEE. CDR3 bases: TGTGCCAGCAGCTTACCAACCCGGGGTGCGAACACCGGGGAGCTGTTTTTT. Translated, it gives CASSLPTRGANTGELFF.